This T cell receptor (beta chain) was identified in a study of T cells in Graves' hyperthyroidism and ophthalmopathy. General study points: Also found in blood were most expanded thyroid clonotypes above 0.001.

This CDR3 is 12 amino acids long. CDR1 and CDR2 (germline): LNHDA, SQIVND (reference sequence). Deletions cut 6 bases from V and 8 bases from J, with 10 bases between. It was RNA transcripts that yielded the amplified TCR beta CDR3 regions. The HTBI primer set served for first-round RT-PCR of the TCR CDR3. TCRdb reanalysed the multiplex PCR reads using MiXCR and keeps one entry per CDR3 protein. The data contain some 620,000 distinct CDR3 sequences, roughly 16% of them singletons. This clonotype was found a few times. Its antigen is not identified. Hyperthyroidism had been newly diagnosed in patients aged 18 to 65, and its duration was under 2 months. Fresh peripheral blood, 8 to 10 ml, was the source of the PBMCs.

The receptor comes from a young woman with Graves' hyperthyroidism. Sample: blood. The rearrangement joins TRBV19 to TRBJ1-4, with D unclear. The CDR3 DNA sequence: TGTGCCAGTAGGCTTGGCTCCGAAAAACTGTTTTTT. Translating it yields CASRLGSEKLFF.